Each of the 25 T cell receptor beta chains below was sequenced from the same sample in a study of blood T cell repertoires in COVID-19. Clones were read by immunoSEQ multiplex PCR, and TCRdb kept only the in-frame ones, dropping some. Of 35,000 to 55,000 clones listed, approximately 81% are singletons. The sample comprised peripheral blood. Source of these receptors: a woman aged 70 to 79 in a cohort sampled during active COVID-19.

This clone is a singleton in its sample. The chain has TRBV30 and TRBJ2-2; TRBD1 matches at 11 bases. The CDR3 sequence is 16 residues long. CDR1 is GTSNPN, CDR2 SVGIG, per germline (reference sequence). Germline trimming cut 3 bases from V and 5 bases from J; bases unmatched to any gene: 8. Written as DNA, the CDR3 is TGTGCCTGGAGCCGGGGACAGGGGGGAGGGACCGGGGAGCTGTTTTTT. As protein: CAWSRGQGGGTGELFF. Combining the CDR3 with reference TRBV30 and TRBJ2-2 gives the whole variable domain SQTIHQWPATLVQPVGSPLSLECTVEGTSNPNLYWYRQAAGRGLQLLFYSVGIGQISSEVPQNLSASRPQDRQFILSSKKLLLSDSGFYLCAWSRGQGGGTGELFFGEGSRLTVL.

This clone was counted once. This rearrangement joins TRBV13 to TRBJ2-5; a possible D gene is TRBD1 (5 bases). Germline V gene data show CDR1 as PRHDT and CDR2 as FYEKMQ (reference sequence). V lost 1 base and J lost 13, with 16 bases in between. This CDR3 comprises 13 residues. CDR3 region: CASSLDQSTAPYF. CDR3 DNA sequence: TGTGCCAGCAGCTTAGACCAATCGACAGCGCCGTACTTC.

The chain recombines TRBV18 with TRBJ1-5; tentatively, D is TRBD1 (6 bases). Germline V gives CDR1 KGHSH, CDR2 LQKENI. The CDR3 covers 16 residues. Trimming removed 6 bases from V and 3 bases from J, with 18 bases in between. As DNA, the CDR3 is TGTGCCAGCTCCACCGGACAGCTAAGTATCAATCAGCCCCAGCATTTT. Its protein product is CASSTGQLSINQPQHF.

The chain is built from TRBV23-1 and TRBJ2-7; 7 positions match TRBD2. TRBV23-1 is an ORF, and what it does is uncertain. This CDR3 spans 13 amino acids. V lost 7 bases to trimming and J lost 4 bases; unmatched junction nucleotides: 7. CDR3 in amino acids: CASTVAGGYEQYF. In DNA form, the CDR3 reads TGCGCCAGCACCGTAGCGGGTGGATACGAGCAGTACTTC.

This chain joins TRBV7-2 and TRBJ2-7; 7 bases line up with TRBD2. The length of the CDR3 is 14 residues. Germline CDR1 reads SGHTA; CDR2 reads FQGNSA. V dropped 4 bases and J dropped 3; count of bases not matched to a gene: 6. The CDR3 DNA reads TGTGCCAGCAGCTCCCACGGGACTAACTACGAGCAGTACTTC. The encoded protein is CASSSHGTNYEQYF.

The CDR3 here is CASSLTEGQVYEQYF. The CDR3 nucleotides are TGTGCCAGCAGCCTCACGGAGGGACAGGTCTACGAGCAGTACTTC. The chain joins TRBV27 to TRBJ2-7; 8 bases line up with TRBD1. Trimming at V came to 6 bases and at J to 3 bases, leaving 10 bases not matched to a gene. The CDR3 has 15 amino acids. CDR1 and CDR2 from the germline V gene are MNHEY and SMNVEV (reference sequence).

Here the CDR3 DNA reads TGTGCCAGCAGCCAAGGACATGGGTACGAGCAGTACTTC. Translating gives CASSQGHGYEQYF. The genes are TRBV3-1 (or the pseudogene TRBV3-2) and TRBJ2-7; no clear D. The germline V gene has CDR1 LGHDT and CDR2 YNNKEL (reference sequence). The CDR3 runs 13 residues. V dropped 1 base and J dropped 4 bases, with 8 bases sitting between them.

This chain uses TRBV3-1 (or the pseudogene TRBV3-2) with TRBJ2-1; weak D call: TRBD2 (6 bases). This CDR3 comprises 14 residues. Germline loops: CDR1 LGHDT, CDR2 YNNKEL (reference sequence). Trimming removed 0 bases from V and 9 bases from J, with 12 bases in between. Here the CDR3 DNA reads TGTGCCAGCAGCCAAGATCCGGGGCGGGGTGAGCAGTTCTTC. This sequence encodes CASSQDPGRGEQFF.

This chain connects TRBV5-3 to TRBJ2-2; no reliable D call. TRBV5-3 is labeled an ORF, and its function is uncertain. V was clipped by 10 bases and J by 7 bases, with 14 bases between them. The CDR3 is made up of 12 amino acids. The CDR3 DNA is TGTGCCTATTCTAATGATGTCGGGGAGCTGTTTTTT. Translating gives CAYSNDVGELFF.

The genes are TRBV9 and TRBJ1-1, with 7 bases lining up with TRBD1. V shed 2 bases and J 4 bases; nucleotides not matched to a gene: 8. CDR3 length: 15 amino acids. The germline V gene encodes CDR1 SGDLS and CDR2 YYNGEE. The CDR3 DNA follows: TGTGCCAGCAGCGTTACCGACAGGGCGGGCACTGAAGCTTTCTTT. This gives the protein CASSVTDRAGTEAFF. Full variable domain (outside the CDR3, taken from reference TRBV9 and TRBJ1-1): DSGVTQTPKHLITATGQRVTLRCSPRSGDLSVYWYQQSLDQGLQFLIQYYNGEERAKGNILERFSAQQFPDLHSELNLSSLELGDSALYFCASSVTDRAGTEAFFGQGTRLTVV.

J is TRBJ2-1 and V is TRBV29-1; 8 nucleotides line up with TRBD1. Per the germline V gene, CDR1 is SQVTM and CDR2 is ANQGSEA. The trim removed 5 bases at V and 0 bases at J, leaving 3 bases unmatched. The CDR3 is made up of 14 amino acids. CDR3 region: CSVTTGGSYNEQFF. The CDR3 nucleotides are TGCAGCGTTACAACAGGGGGCTCCTACAATGAGCAGTTCTTC.

The rearrangement joins TRBV19 to TRBJ1-2, with D possibly TRBD1 on 5 matching bases. CDR1 is LNHDA and CDR2 is SQIVND in the germline V gene (reference sequence). Trimming left V 4 bases short and J 4 bases short, with 7 bases between. The CDR3 loop spans 12 amino acids. The CDR3 protein is CASSTGRYGYTF. The CDR3 DNA reads TGTGCCAGTAGTACAGGGCGCTATGGCTACACCTTC.

The rearrangement uses TRBV3-1 (or the pseudogene TRBV3-2) and TRBJ1-4; D gene uncertain. Germline V gene sequence: CDR1 LGHDT, CDR2 YNNKEL (reference sequence). The CDR3 spans 14 residues. V gave up 1 base and J gave up 2 bases, with 5 bases separating them. The CDR3: CASSQGITNEKLFF. The CDR3 nucleotides read TGTGCCAGCAGCCAAGGTATCACTAATGAAAAACTGTTTTTT.

The V call is TRBV9, the J call TRBJ2-1, with TRBD2 matching 8 bases. This CDR3 is built from 18 residues. Germline V gene sequence: CDR1 SGDLS, CDR2 YYNGEE. V was clipped by 3 bases and J by 0 bases; unmatched bases: 11. The CDR3 DNA reads TGTGCCAGCAGCGCCTCCGGGAGGGGTCGCTTCTCCTACAATGAGCAGTTCTTC. This encodes CASSASGRGRFSYNEQFF.

This rearrangement joins TRBV6-1 to TRBJ2-1; TRBD1 matches 8 bases. This CDR3 region has 16 residues. The V segment lost 3 bases and the J segment 7 bases; nucleotides outside the gene matches: 11. Germline V gene data show CDR1 as MNHNS and CDR2 as SASEGT. The CDR3 region has the DNA TGTGCCAGCAGTGAGAGCCTGAACACAGGGGGGAATGAGCAGTTCTTC. It specifies CASSESLNTGGNEQFF.

This clone has a handful of counts. The chain carries TRBV29-1 and TRBJ2-2, with 13 bases fitting TRBD2. With 6 bases clipped from V and 4 bases from J, the junction kept 5 bases outside the gene matches. The CDR3 runs 15 residues. Germline CDR1 SQVTM, CDR2 ANQGSEA. The CDR3 bases are TGCAGCGTGGGGACTAGCGGGATTAGCACCGGGGAGCTGTTTTTT. Amino acid sequence: CSVGTSGISTGELFF.

This rearrangement joins TRBV5-4 to TRBJ2-6; TRBD1 might be the D (6 bases). The CDR3 extends over 16 amino acids. The germline V and J ends were trimmed by 3 bases and 0 bases, with 10 bases remaining between them. Germline assignment: CDR1 SGHNT and CDR2 YYREEE (reference sequence). CDR3 sequence (DNA): TGTGCCAGCAGCTATGGACAGCACTCTGGGGCCAACGTCCTGACTTTC. It codes for CASSYGQHSGANVLTF.

V gene TRBV28 combines with J gene TRBJ2-5; maybe TRBD2 (5 bases). The V gene lost 5 bases and the J gene lost 4 bases, with 20 bases spanning the gap. This CDR3 region has 16 residues. The germline V gene encodes CDR1 MDHEN and CDR2 SYDVKM. The CDR3 bases are TGTGCCAGCAGTCCCGGTTTGACTACCGAGGGAGAGACCCAGTACTTC. Translated, it gives CASSPGLTTEGETQYF.

The chain uses TRBV19 and TRBJ1-1; D is perhaps TRBD1 (6 bases). The germline V gene encodes CDR1 LNHDA and CDR2 SQIVND (reference sequence). V gave up 7 bases and J gave up 1 base, with 13 bases separating them. The CDR3 extends over 14 amino acids. CDR3 in amino acids: CASKWGRGNTEAFF. For the CDR3, the DNA is TGTGCCAGTAAATGGGGGCGTGGGAACACTGAAGCTTTCTTT. Filled out from reference TRBV19 and TRBJ1-1, the complete variable domain reads DGGITQSPKYLFRKEGQNVTLSCEQNLNHDAMYWYRQDPGQGLRLIYYSQIVNDFQKGDIAEGYSVSREKKESFPLTVTSAQKNPTAFYLCASKWGRGNTEAFFGQGTRLTVV.

The chain combines TRBV3-1 (or the pseudogene TRBV3-2) with TRBJ2-7; 8 bases align to TRBD2. With 4 bases clipped from V and 4 bases from J, the junction kept 6 bases outside the gene matches. CDR1 LGHDT and CDR2 YNNKEL come from the germline V gene (reference sequence). The length of the CDR3 is 14 residues. The CDR3 nucleotides are TGTGCCAGCAGCCTGAGCGGGAGTATATACGAGCAGTACTTC. It translates to CASSLSGSIYEQYF.

The CDR3 loop reads CASSPETGKETQYF. CDR3 nucleotide sequence: TGTGCCAGCAGCCCAGAGACAGGGAAAGAGACCCAGTACTTC. The genes are TRBV5-4 and TRBJ2-5; TRBD1 aligns across 7 bases. CDR3 size: 14 residues. V lost 4 bases, J lost 3 bases, and 6 bases stayed unmatched. CDR1 and CDR2 (germline): SGHNT, YYREEE (reference sequence).

This rearrangement joins TRBV5-1 to TRBJ2-7; a weak D match, TRBD2 (6 bases). This CDR3 is 14 amino acids long. The V gene's germline CDR1 is SGHRS and CDR2 YFSETQ. V lost 9 bases and J lost 5, with 21 bases in between. CDR3 nucleotides: TGCGCCACCGCCTTCACGGGGGTTTTTGACGAGCAGTACTTC. Its translation: CATAFTGVFDEQYF.

This clone showed up just once. The CDR3 protein is CATATDSQETQYF. CDR3 DNA sequence: TGTGCCACCGCGACAGATAGCCAAGAGACCCAGTACTTC. The chain recombines TRBV6-5 with TRBJ2-5; a weak D match, TRBD1 (5 bases). The V gene lost 10 bases and the J gene lost 1 base, with 13 bases spanning the gap. Per germline, CDR1 MNHEY and CDR2 SVGAGI. The CDR3 runs to 13 residues.

This rearrangement joins TRBV19 to TRBJ1-4, with D perhaps matching TRBD1 (5 bases). The germline CDR1 and CDR2 sequences are LNHDA and SQIVND (reference sequence). The CDR3 is 15 amino acids. Trimming took off 0 bases at V and 8 bases at J, with 13 bases between the two ends. The CDR3 sequence is CASSIDGQGLEKLFF. The CDR3 DNA reads TGTGCCAGTAGTATAGATGGGCAGGGTTTGGAAAAACTGTTTTTT.

The CDR3 nucleotides are TGCAGCGCCGACGGGGGGGATACGCAGTATTTT. Its translation is CSADGGDTQYF. The gene calls are TRBV29-1 and TRBJ2-3; TRBD2 aligns across 7 bases. This CDR3 has 11 amino acids. V trimming: 7 bases; J trimming: 6 bases; junction bases outside the gene matches: 4. Germline V gene data show CDR1 as SQVTM and CDR2 as ANQGSEA.